This entry lists 5 T cell receptor beta chains sequenced from one sample in a study of vaccination effects on CD4 cells after COVID-19. Antigen-specific CD4+ T cells were expanded (with viral peptide pools) by the ViraFEST assay ahead of sequencing. Investigators separated out CD4+ T cells once around nine days of culture had passed. Absence of prior SARS-CoV-2 infection characterized the vaccine recipients, who showed negative nucleocapsid antibodies. These receptors' targets are unknown. Data came from immunoSEQ multiplex PCR; TCRdb stores just in-frame clones and leaves some out. The sample lists roughly 67,000 clones; around 81% were seen once. The sample was CD4+ T cells from PBMCs cultured with SARS-CoV-2 spike peptides, taken before COVID-19 vaccination. Source of these receptors: a human donor who received a COVID-19 vaccine.

The chain combines TRBV18 with TRBJ2-5; no clear D gene. The germline V gene encodes CDR1 KGHSH and CDR2 LQKENI. This CDR3 has 13 residues. V lost 1 base, J lost 5 bases, and 8 bases lay in between. The CDR3 reads CASSPQGKETQYF. The CDR3, as DNA: TGTGCCAGCTCACCACAGGGCAAGGAGACCCAGTACTTC.

The J gene is TRBJ2-6, the V gene TRBV7-9, with D possibly being TRBD1 (5 bases). The CDR3 loop spans 18 amino acids. The V end lost 5 bases, the J end lost 0 bases, and 17 bases lay between the germline ends. In germline, CDR1 is SEHNR, CDR2 FQNEAQ (reference sequence). The CDR3 is CASSLLAGHHSGANVLTF. For the CDR3, the DNA is TGTGCCAGCAGCCTACTTGCAGGACACCACTCTGGGGCCAACGTCCTGACTTTC.

The rearrangement uses TRBV24-1 and TRBJ1-2; 9 bases align to TRBD1. Germline trimming cut 4 bases from V and 8 bases from J; bases unmatched to any gene: 7. From germline, CDR1 is KGHDR and CDR2 SFDVKD. The CDR3 is 14 amino acids. The CDR3 reads CATSDPGQGRGYTF. As DNA, the CDR3 is TGTGCCACCAGTGACCCGGGACAGGGCCGAGGCTACACCTTC.

The chain joins TRBV28 to TRBJ1-1, with no clear D. V was cut by 6 bases and J by 3 bases, with 23 bases left in between. Germline V gives CDR1 MDHEN, CDR2 SYDVKM. This CDR3 contains 17 residues. The CDR3, as DNA: TGTGCCAGCAGCGGCGCAGGTTCGGCGCCCACGTACACTGAAGCTTTCTTT. Residues: CASSGAGSAPTYTEAFF. Drawing the rest from reference TRBV28 and TRBJ1-1, the complete variable domain is DVKVTQSSRYLVKRTGEKVFLECVQDMDHENMFWYRQDPGLGLRLIYFSYDVKMKEKGDIPEGYSVSREKKERFSLILESASTNQTSMYLCASSGAGSAPTYTEAFFGQGTRLTVV.

V is TRBV5-1 and J is TRBJ2-5; the D gene is possibly TRBD2 (6 bases). Trimming left V 4 bases short and J 2 bases short, with 15 bases between. Germline CDR1 and CDR2: SGHRS and YFSETQ. CDR3 length: 15 amino acids. CDR3 sequence (DNA): TGCGCCAGCAGCACGCCGGGACTGGGACAAGAGACCCAGTACTTC. Protein product: CASSTPGLGQETQYF. Supplemented by reference TRBV5-1 and TRBJ2-5, the full variable domain reads KAGVTQTPRYLIKTRGQQVTLSCSPISGHRSVSWYQQTPGQGLQFLFEYFSETQRNKGNFPGRFSGRQFSNSRSEMNVSTLELGDSALYLCASSTPGLGQETQYFGPGTRLLVL.